The 21 T cell receptor beta chains below come from one sample, sequenced in a study of cytomegalovirus exposure and HLA in healthy donors. It was with 60 Vbeta and 13 Jbeta primers that the PCR ran. TCRdb's table, derived via immunoSEQ multiplex PCR, lists solely in-frame clones and lacks some. The sample yields under 200,000 clones, 68% seen once. Specimen: PBMCs. The receptors were sampled from a young woman in good health and CMV-seropositive.

This clone has just a few counts. The rearrangement uses TRBV5-1 and TRBJ1-2; no clear D gene. Trimming left V 5 bases short and J 2 bases short, with 10 bases between. The CDR3 totals 13 residues. CDR1 is SGHRS, CDR2 YFSETQ, per germline. CDR3 sequence: CASSYDTNYGYTF. The CDR3 bases are TGCGCCAGCAGTTATGACACGAACTATGGCTACACCTTC.

This CDR3 is CASSLSTGITNEKLFF. CDR3 bases: TGTGCCAGCAGTTTATCAACAGGGATTACTAATGAAAAACTGTTTTTT. The chain joins TRBV27 to TRBJ1-4; D is perhaps TRBD1 (6 bases). From germline, CDR1 is MNHEY and CDR2 SMNVEV (reference sequence). The CDR3 sequence is 16 residues long. V lost 0 bases, J lost 2 bases, and 10 bases lay in between.

This clone has a handful of counts. This chain connects TRBV11-2 to TRBJ1-1, with TRBD1 matching over 11 bases. The CDR3 is 15 amino acids. Germline V CDR1 and CDR2: SGHAT, FQNNGV. V lost 3 bases to trimming and J lost 13 bases; unmatched junction nucleotides: 13. CDR3 sequence (DNA): TGTGCCAGCAGCTTCGCCGGGACAGGGGGGGGCGGGGGTTTCTTT. Residues: CASSFAGTGGGGGFF.

This clone was detected only a few times. CDR3 in DNA: TGTGCCAGCAGCACGACCGGGACTAGCGGTGTTGTGTCCTCGTACTTC. It is translated as CASSTTGTSGVVSSYF. The V and J genes are TRBV7-9 and TRBJ2-5, with 11 bases fitting TRBD2. Germline CDR1 reads SEHNR; CDR2 reads FQNEAQ (reference sequence). V shed 5 bases, J shed 13 bases, and the junction held 18 bases outside the gene matches. This CDR3 has 16 amino acids.

The chain couples TRBV19 to TRBJ2-1, with a tentative D call TRBD2 (6 bases). With 4 bases removed from V and 8 bases from J, the gap between germline ends came to 21 bases. The germline gives CDR1 LNHDA, CDR2 SQIVND (reference sequence). This CDR3 is 16 amino acids long. This CDR3 reads CASSSDTGLPGYEQFF. CDR3 DNA: TGTGCCAGTAGTAGCGATACGGGACTCCCGGGCTATGAGCAGTTCTTC.

This clone was observed a few times. The CDR3 DNA follows: TGTGCCAGCAGGACAGGGGTAGGCGAAAAACTGTTTTTT. As protein: CASRTGVGEKLFF. The chain carries TRBV7-2 and TRBJ1-4, with TRBD1 matching 8 bases. Germline lookup yields CDR1 SGHTA and CDR2 FQGNSA. J gave up 8 bases and V 6 bases, and 5 bases lay outside the gene matches. CDR3 length: 13 amino acids.

The sample holds a few counts of this clone. The chain has TRBV28 and TRBJ1-5; maybe TRBD1 (5 bases). With 9 bases removed from V and 0 bases from J, the gap between germline ends came to 12 bases. The CDR3 loop spans 14 amino acids. Germline lookup yields CDR1 MDHEN and CDR2 SYDVKM. CDR3 protein: CASRRGYSNQPQHF. The CDR3 coding sequence is TGTGCCAGTCGTCGGGGGTATAGCAATCAGCCCCAGCATTTT. The full variable domain, completed using reference TRBV28 and TRBJ1-5, is DVKVTQSSRYLVKRTGEKVFLECVQDMDHENMFWYRQDPGLGLRLIYFSYDVKMKEKGDIPEGYSVSREKKERFSLILESASTNQTSMYLCASRRGYSNQPQHFGDGTRLSIL.

This clone was counted only a few times. The rearrangement joins TRBV5-1 to TRBJ1-1; D might be TRBD1 (5 bases). Per germline, CDR1 SGHRS and CDR2 YFSETQ. V lost 3 bases and J lost 4, with 13 bases in between. This CDR3 contains 14 residues. This CDR3 is CASSSQGSGTEAFF. The CDR3 DNA follows: TGCGCCAGCAGCTCCCAGGGTTCTGGCACTGAAGCTTTCTTT. Variable domain in full (rest from reference TRBV5-1 and TRBJ1-1): KAGVTQTPRYLIKTRGQQVTLSCSPISGHRSVSWYQQTPGQGLQFLFEYFSETQRNKGNFPGRFSGRQFSNSRSEMNVSTLELGDSALYLCASSSQGSGTEAFFGQGTRLTVV.

This clone has more than one count but fewer than ten. The chain carries TRBV6-4 and TRBJ1-1; TRBD1 agrees at 9 bases. In germline, CDR1 is MRHNA, CDR2 SNTAGT. J gave up 11 bases and V 2 bases, and 9 bases lay outside the gene matches. The CDR3 runs to 14 residues. CDR3 DNA sequence: TGTGCCAGCAGTGACCCGGGGACAGGGCAGGAGGCTTTCTTT. Its translation is CASSDPGTGQEAFF.

The chain links TRBV7-3 to TRBJ2-3, with no clear D. The CDR3 extends over 13 amino acids. The V end lost 5 bases, the J end lost 3 bases, and 9 bases lay between the germline ends. Germline values: CDR1 SGHTA, CDR2 FQGTGA. The CDR3 bases are TGTGCCAGCAGCGAAAGCGTTACAGATACGCAGTATTTT. Residues: CASSESVTDTQYF.

The chain has TRBV6-5 and TRBJ1-2, with TRBD1 as a possible D gene (5 bases). Germline CDR1 reads MNHEY; CDR2 reads SVGAGI. The CDR3 has 15 residues. V lost 6 bases, J lost 8 bases, and 22 bases lay in between. CDR3: CASSRSAGLVEGYTF. The CDR3 DNA is TGTGCCAGCAGCCGATCGGCAGGGTTAGTTGAAGGCTACACCTTC.

This clone was seen more than once but under ten times. V is TRBV7-2 and J is TRBJ1-3; 7 nucleotides line up with TRBD1. In germline, CDR1 is SGHTA, CDR2 FQGNSA. This CDR3 is built from 16 residues. The V and J ends lost 3 bases and 4 bases, in that order; junction bases with no gene match: 9. The CDR3 coding sequence is TGTGCCAGCAGCTTTTTAGGAACGGGACAGGGAAACACCATATATTTT. Translated: CASSFLGTGQGNTIYF. The whole variable domain, filled in from reference TRBV7-2 and TRBJ1-3, reads GAGVSQSPSNKVTEKGKDVELRCDPISGHTALYWYRQSLGQGLEFLIYFQGNSAPDKSGLPSDRFSAERTGGSVSTLTIQRTQQEDSAVYLCASSFLGTGQGNTIYFGEGSWLTVV.

This chain connects TRBV28 to TRBJ1-2; possibly TRBD1 for D (5 bases). CDR1 is MDHEN and CDR2 is SYDVKM in the germline V gene. V lost 5 bases and J lost 7, with 11 bases in between. The CDR3 runs 12 residues. In nucleotides, the CDR3 is TGTGCCAGCAGTCCGGGGACTCTTGGCTACACCTTC. It codes for CASSPGTLGYTF.

The chain couples TRBV19 to TRBJ1-5, with 7 bases identical to TRBD1. V lost 4 bases, J lost 2 bases, and 5 bases stayed unmatched. This CDR3 spans 15 amino acids. The germline CDR1 and CDR2 sequences are LNHDA and SQIVND (reference sequence). As DNA, the CDR3 is TGTGCCAGTAGTACGACAGGGTTGGGCAATCAGCCCCAGCATTTT. It specifies CASSTTGLGNQPQHF.

The chain carries TRBV29-1 and TRBJ1-1, with 7 bases aligning to TRBD1. The CDR3 loop spans 14 amino acids. Germline V gives CDR1 SQVTM, CDR2 ANQGSEA. With V trimmed by 4 bases and J by 5 bases, 10 bases remained unmatched. CDR3 nucleotide sequence: TGCAGCGTTGCGAAGGGGGCGCAAAATACTGAAGCTTTCTTT. Protein sequence: CSVAKGAQNTEAFF.

The V and J genes are TRBV27 and TRBJ2-1; tentatively, D is TRBD1 (5 bases). CDR1 is MNHEY and CDR2 is SMNVEV in the germline V gene (reference sequence). V was cut by 6 bases and J by 10 bases, with 13 bases left in between. This CDR3 region has 12 residues. The CDR3 sequence is CASRVRGQEQFF. CDR3 nucleotide sequence: TGTGCCAGCAGAGTTAGGGGTCAGGAGCAGTTCTTC.

The chain joins TRBV4-1 to TRBJ2-3; D remains ambiguous. Germline V gene sequence: CDR1 MGHRA, CDR2 YSYEKL. CDR3 length: 15 residues. V was pared by 0 bases and J by 5 bases, with 12 bases between. The CDR3 region is CASSQERLELDTQYF. For the CDR3, the DNA is TGCGCCAGCAGCCAAGAGAGGCTAGAATTAGATACGCAGTATTTT.

The V gene is TRBV10-3, the J gene TRBJ1-5; no definite D call. Germline assignment: CDR1 ENHRY and CDR2 SYGVKD. The V end lost 3 bases, the J end lost 3 bases, and 6 bases lay between the germline ends. The CDR3 totals 13 residues. The CDR3 here is CAISDQNNQPQHF. The DNA for the CDR3 is TGTGCCATCAGTGATCAGAACAATCAGCCCCAGCATTTT.

This chain connects TRBV6-1 to TRBJ1-2; maybe TRBD1 (6 bases). The CDR3 sequence is 13 residues long. Per the germline V gene, CDR1 is MNHNS and CDR2 is SASEGT. Deletions cut 5 bases from V and 4 bases from J, with 11 bases between. CDR3 sequence: CASSRRGGYGYTF. The CDR3 region has the DNA TGTGCCAGCAGTCGCAGGGGCGGCTATGGCTACACCTTC.

The V call is TRBV5-1, the J call TRBJ1-1; D possibly corresponds to TRBD1 (5 bases). This CDR3 has 14 residues. With 4 bases removed from V and 0 bases from J, the gap between germline ends came to 10 bases. CDR1 and CDR2 (germline): SGHRS, YFSETQ. CDR3 protein: CASSPTGLNTEAFF. The CDR3 nucleotides are TGCGCCAGCAGCCCTACAGGCCTGAACACTGAAGCTTTCTTT.

This chain uses TRBV7-3 with TRBJ2-3; possible D gene TRBD2, 5 bases. CDR3 length: 15 residues. V was clipped by 3 bases and J by 5 bases, with 15 bases between them. Germline V gene sequence: CDR1 SGHTA, CDR2 FQGTGA. The CDR3, as DNA: TGTGCCAGCAGCTTGACCGGAGGTCCCGTAGATACGCAGTATTTT. Translated, it gives CASSLTGGPVDTQYF.